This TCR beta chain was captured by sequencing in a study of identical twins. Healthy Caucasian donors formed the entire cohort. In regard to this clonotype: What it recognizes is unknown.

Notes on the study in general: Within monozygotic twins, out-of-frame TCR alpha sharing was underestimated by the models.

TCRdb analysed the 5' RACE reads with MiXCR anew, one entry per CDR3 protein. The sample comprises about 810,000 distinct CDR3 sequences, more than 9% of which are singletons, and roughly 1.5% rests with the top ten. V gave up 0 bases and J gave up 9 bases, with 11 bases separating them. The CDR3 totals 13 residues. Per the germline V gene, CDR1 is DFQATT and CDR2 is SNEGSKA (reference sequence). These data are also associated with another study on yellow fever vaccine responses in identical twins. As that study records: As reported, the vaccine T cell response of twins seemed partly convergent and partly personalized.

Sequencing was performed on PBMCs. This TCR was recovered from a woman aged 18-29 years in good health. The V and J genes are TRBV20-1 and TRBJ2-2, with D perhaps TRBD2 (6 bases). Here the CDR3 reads CSARDPGLRELFF. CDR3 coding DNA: TGCAGTGCTAGAGATCCGGGACTTCGGGAGCTGTTTTTT.